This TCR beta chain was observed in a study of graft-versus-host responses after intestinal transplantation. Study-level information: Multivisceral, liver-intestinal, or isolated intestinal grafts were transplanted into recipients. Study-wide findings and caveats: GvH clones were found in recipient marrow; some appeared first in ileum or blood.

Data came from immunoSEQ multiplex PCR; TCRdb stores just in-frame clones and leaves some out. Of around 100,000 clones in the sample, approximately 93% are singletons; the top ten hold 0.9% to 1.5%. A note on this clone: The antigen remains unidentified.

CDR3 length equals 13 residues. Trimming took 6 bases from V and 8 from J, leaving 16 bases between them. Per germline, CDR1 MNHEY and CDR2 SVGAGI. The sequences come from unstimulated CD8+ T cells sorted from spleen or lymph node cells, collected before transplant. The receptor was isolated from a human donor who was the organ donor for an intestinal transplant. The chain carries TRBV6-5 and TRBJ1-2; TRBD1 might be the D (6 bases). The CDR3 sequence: CASSPLRGSGYTF. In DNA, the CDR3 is TGTGCCAGCAGCCCTCTAAGGGGGAGCGGCTACACCTTC.